This entry is about one TCR beta chain. Its antigen is not known. TCR beta CDR3 region amplification was performed from RNA transcripts. An initial round of RT-PCR targeting the TCR CDR3 relied on the HTBI primer set. One entry per CDR3 protein results from TCRdb running MiXCR on the multiplex PCR reads. Seen here are roughly 520,000 distinct CDR3 sequences, around 24% observed once, and the top ten hold around 11%. Disease duration was under 3 months in the ophthalmopathy patients, who also had a Clinical Activity Score of at least 3 and a NOSPECS grade of at least 4. Exclusion criteria comprised uncontrolled infection, other autoimmune disease, pregnancy or lactation. The CDR3 length is 15 residues. Germline V gene data show CDR1 as LGHNA and CDR2 as YSLEER. Trimming pared 0 bases from V and 7 bases from J, leaving 12 bases between. The data were obtained in a study of T cells in Graves' hyperthyroidism and ophthalmopathy.

Points from the study as a whole: Expanded thyroid clonotypes (above 0.001) were mostly also found in blood.

The sequenced sample consisted of blood. The chain links TRBV4-3 to TRBJ2-2; D not resolved. The clonotype originates from a woman in her thirties with Graves' ophthalmopathy. The CDR3 loop is CASSQDRRSGGELFF. DNA for the CDR3: TGCGCCAGCAGCCAAGATCGAAGAAGTGGCGGGGAGCTGTTTTTT.